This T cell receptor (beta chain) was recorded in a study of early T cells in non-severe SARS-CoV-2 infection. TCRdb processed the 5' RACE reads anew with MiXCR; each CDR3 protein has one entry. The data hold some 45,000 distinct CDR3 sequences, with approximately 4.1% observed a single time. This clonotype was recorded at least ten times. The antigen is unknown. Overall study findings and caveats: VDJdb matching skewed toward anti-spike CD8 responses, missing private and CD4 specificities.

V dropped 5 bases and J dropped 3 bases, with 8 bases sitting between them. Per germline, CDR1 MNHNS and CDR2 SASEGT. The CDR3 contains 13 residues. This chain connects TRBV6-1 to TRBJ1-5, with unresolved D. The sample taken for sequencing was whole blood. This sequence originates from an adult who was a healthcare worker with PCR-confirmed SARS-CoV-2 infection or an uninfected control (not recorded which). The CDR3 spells CASSPVFNQPQHF. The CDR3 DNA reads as TGTGCCAGCAGTCCTGTGTTCAATCAGCCCCAGCATTTT.